This TCR beta chain was retrieved from a study of regulatory T cells in long-lasting Graves disease. Study outcomes and limitations: Sharing of public clonotypes was greater in persistent patients (under 3,000) than in new patients (around 890).

Construction of TCR beta libraries relied on iRepertoire HTBI primers and on Arm-PCR targeting CDR3 regions. TCRdb re-called the multiplex PCR reads with MiXCR, one entry per CDR3 protein. The data show more than 350,000 distinct CDR3 sequences, under 15% seen once. Worth noting for this clonotype: Its antigen is undetermined.

Stated time point: newly diagnosed GD, antithyroid drugs for less than 3 months. TCR sequences were obtained from RNA taken from PBMCs. The data also belong to a second study, concerning T cells in Graves' hyperthyroidism and ophthalmopathy. That source notes: HTBI primers were used for first-round RT-PCR of the TCR CDR3. Most expanded thyroid clonotypes above 0.001 also appeared in blood.

The sample consisted of peripheral blood mononuclear cells (PBMCs), taken at new diagnosis, from a patient treated with antithyroid drugs. This clonotype was obtained from a woman aged 30 to 39 with Graves disease.

CDR3 in amino acids: CASSEMRTFGGTEAFF. The CDR3 DNA follows: TGTGCCAGCAGTGAAATGCGTACTTTCGGAGGGACTGAAGCTTTCTTT. V and J are TRBV2 and TRBJ1-1; no reliable D call. Trimming cost V 2 bases and J 5 bases, with 18 bases left between them. The CDR3 is 16 residues long. Looked up from germline, CDR1 is SNHLY and CDR2 is FYNNEI. The complete variable domain, with remaining parts taken from reference TRBV2 and TRBJ1-1, reads EPEVTQTPSHQVTQMGQEVILRCVPISNHLYFYWYRQILGQKVEFLVSFYNNEISEKSEIFDDQFSVERPDGSNFTLKIRSTKLEDSAMYFCASSEMRTFGGTEAFFGQGTRLTVV.